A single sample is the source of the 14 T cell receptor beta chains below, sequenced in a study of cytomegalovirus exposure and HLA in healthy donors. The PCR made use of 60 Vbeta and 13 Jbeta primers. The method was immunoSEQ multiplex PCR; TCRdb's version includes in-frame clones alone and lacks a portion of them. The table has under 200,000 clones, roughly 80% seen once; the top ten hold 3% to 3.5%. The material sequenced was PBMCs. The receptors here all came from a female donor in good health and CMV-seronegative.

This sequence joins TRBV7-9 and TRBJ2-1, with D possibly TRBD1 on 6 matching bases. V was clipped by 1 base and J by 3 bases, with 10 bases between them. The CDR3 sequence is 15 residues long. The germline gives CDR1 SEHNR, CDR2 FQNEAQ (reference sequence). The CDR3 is CASSLGGQGYNEQFF. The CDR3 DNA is TGTGCCAGCAGCTTAGGGGGGCAGGGCTACAATGAGCAGTTCTTC. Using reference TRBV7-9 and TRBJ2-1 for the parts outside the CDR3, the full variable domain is DTGVSQNPRHKITKRGQNVTFRCDPISEHNRLYWYRQTLGQGPEFLTYFQNEAQLEKSRLLSDRFSAERPKGSFSTLEIQRTEQGDSAMYLCASSLGGQGYNEQFFGPGTRLTVL.

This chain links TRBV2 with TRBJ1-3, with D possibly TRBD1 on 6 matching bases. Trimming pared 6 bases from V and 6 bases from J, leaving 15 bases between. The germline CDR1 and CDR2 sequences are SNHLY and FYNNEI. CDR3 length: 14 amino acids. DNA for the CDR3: TGTGCCAGCAGCCTGGGGGCCCTTGAAAACACCATATATTTT. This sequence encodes CASSLGALENTIYF.

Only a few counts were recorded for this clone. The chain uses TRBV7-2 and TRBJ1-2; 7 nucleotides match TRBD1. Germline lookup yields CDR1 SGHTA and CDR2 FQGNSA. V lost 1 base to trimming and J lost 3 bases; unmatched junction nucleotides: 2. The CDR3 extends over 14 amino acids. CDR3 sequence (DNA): TGTGCCAGCAGCTTAGAGGGGGCAGACTATGGCTACACCTTC. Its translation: CASSLEGADYGYTF.

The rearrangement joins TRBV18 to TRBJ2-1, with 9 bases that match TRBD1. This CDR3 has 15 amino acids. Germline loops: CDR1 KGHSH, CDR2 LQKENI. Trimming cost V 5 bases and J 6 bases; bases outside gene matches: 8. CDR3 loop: CASSALQGAVNEQFF. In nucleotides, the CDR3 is TGTGCCAGCTCAGCGCTACAGGGGGCGGTCAATGAGCAGTTCTTC.

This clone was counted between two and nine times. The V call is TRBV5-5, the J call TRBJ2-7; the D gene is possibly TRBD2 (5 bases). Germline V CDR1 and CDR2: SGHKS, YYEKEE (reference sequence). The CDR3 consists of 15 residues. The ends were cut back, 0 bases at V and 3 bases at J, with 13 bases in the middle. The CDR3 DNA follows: TGTGCCAGCAGCTTGGTTGGGAAGAGGGACTACGAGCAGTACTTC. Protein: CASSLVGKRDYEQYF.

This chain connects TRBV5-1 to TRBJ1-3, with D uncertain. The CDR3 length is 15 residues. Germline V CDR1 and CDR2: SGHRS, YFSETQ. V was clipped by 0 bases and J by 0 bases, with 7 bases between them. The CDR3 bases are TGCGCCAGCAGCTTGGACGGTCCCTCTGGAAACACCATATATTTT. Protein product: CASSLDGPSGNTIYF.

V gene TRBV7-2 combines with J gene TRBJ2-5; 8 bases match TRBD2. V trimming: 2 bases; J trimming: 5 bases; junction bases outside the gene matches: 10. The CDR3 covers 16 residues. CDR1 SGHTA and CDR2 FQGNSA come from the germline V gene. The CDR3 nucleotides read TGTGCCAGCAGCTTATCTCGGGGGGGCCGAGGGGAGACCCAGTACTTC. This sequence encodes CASSLSRGGRGETQYF. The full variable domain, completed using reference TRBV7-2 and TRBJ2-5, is GAGVSQSPSNKVTEKGKDVELRCDPISGHTALYWYRQSLGQGLEFLIYFQGNSAPDKSGLPSDRFSAERTGGSVSTLTIQRTQQEDSAVYLCASSLSRGGRGETQYFGPGTRLLVL.

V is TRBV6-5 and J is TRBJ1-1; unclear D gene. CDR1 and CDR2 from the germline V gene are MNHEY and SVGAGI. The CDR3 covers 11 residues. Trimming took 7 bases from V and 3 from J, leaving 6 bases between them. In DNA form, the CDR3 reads TGTGCCAGCATGAGGTACACTGAAGCTTTCTTT. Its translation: CASMRYTEAFF.

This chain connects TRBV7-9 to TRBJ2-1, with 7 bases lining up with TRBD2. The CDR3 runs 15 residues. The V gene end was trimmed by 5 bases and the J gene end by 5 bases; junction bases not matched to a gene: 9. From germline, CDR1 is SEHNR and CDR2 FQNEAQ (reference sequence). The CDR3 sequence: CASSPTSVWNNEQFF. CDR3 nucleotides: TGTGCCAGCAGCCCTACTAGCGTTTGGAACAATGAGCAGTTCTTC.

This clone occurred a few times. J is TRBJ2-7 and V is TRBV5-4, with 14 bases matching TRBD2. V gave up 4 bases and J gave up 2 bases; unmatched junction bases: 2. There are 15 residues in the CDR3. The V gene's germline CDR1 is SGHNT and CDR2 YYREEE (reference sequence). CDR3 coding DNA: TGTGCCAGCAGCCCGGGACTAGCGGGGGCCTACGAGCAGTACTTC. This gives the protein CASSPGLAGAYEQYF.

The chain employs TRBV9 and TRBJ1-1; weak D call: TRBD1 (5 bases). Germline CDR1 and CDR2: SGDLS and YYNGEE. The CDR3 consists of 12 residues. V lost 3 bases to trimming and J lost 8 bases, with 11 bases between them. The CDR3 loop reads CASSGQHKEAFF. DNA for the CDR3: TGTGCCAGCAGCGGACAGCACAAAGAAGCTTTCTTT.

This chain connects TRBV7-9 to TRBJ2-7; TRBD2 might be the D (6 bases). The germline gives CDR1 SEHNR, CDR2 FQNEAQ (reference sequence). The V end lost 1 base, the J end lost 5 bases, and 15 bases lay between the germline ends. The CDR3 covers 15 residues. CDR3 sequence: CASSLGPEGAHEQYF. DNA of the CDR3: TGTGCCAGCAGCTTAGGGCCGGAGGGCGCCCACGAGCAGTACTTC.

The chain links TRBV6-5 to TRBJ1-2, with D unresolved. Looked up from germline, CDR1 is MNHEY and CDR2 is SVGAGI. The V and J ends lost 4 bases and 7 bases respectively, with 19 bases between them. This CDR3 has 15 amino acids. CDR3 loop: CASSFLDVREGGYTF. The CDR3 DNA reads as TGTGCCAGCAGTTTCCTCGACGTAAGGGAGGGTGGCTACACCTTC.

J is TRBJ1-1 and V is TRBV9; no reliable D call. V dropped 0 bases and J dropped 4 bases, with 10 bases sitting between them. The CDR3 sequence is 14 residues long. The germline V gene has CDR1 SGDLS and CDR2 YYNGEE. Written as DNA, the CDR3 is TGTGCCAGCAGCGTAGTAATGTCGGTCACTGAAGCTTTCTTT. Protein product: CASSVVMSVTEAFF.